Below, 10 T cell receptor beta chains from the same sample are listed, as sequenced in a study of cytomegalovirus exposure and HLA in healthy donors. In the PCR, 60 Vbeta and 13 Jbeta primers were used. The table came from immunoSEQ multiplex PCR; TCRdb's copy has only in-frame clones and leaves some out. The sample includes around 97,000 clones, roughly 73% of them seen just once. The specimen was PBMCs. The receptors here all came from a man aged 40-50 years in good health and CMV-seronegative.

This chain connects TRBV4-2 to TRBJ1-6, with 8 bases identical to TRBD1. The trim removed 2 bases at V and 3 bases at J, leaving 3 bases unmatched. The CDR3 runs 16 residues. Germline assignment: CDR1 LGHNA and CDR2 YNFKEQ. CDR3 sequence (DNA): TGTGCCAGCAGCCAACCTACAGGGGGCTATAATTCACCCCTCCACTTT. Amino acids: CASSQPTGGYNSPLHF.

This rearrangement joins TRBV5-4 to TRBJ1-2; 10 positions agree with TRBD1. V dropped 9 bases and J dropped 1; count of bases not matched to a gene: 3. Germline CDR1 is SGHNT and CDR2 is YYREEE (reference sequence). The CDR3 is 13 amino acids. The CDR3 DNA sequence: TGTGCCACCGGACAGGGGGTTAACTATGGCTACACCTTC. Protein product: CATGQGVNYGYTF.

The count of this clone is one. This chain uses TRBV9 with TRBJ2-7, with TRBD2 identical over 8 bases. The CDR3 has 15 residues. V shed 0 bases, J shed 2 bases, and the junction held 4 bases outside the gene matches. Germline CDR1 and CDR2: SGDLS and YYNGEE. In DNA form, the CDR3 reads TGTGCCAGCAGCGTAGAAGCGGGGGAAGCCTACGAGCAGTACTTC. Its protein product is CASSVEAGEAYEQYF.

V is TRBV28 and J is TRBJ1-5, with TRBD1 matching 8 bases. CDR1 is MDHEN and CDR2 is SYDVKM in the germline V gene. CDR3 size: 22 residues. After removal of 5 bases from V and 2 bases from J, the junction contained 26 bases not matched to a gene. CDR3: CASSPGGYGQGRNRRGNQPQHF. The CDR3 nucleotides are TGTGCCAGCAGTCCTGGAGGTTACGGACAGGGAAGGAATCGTCGAGGCAATCAGCCCCAGCATTTT.

The chain combines TRBV7-9 with TRBJ1-1; D might be TRBD1 (5 bases). The CDR3 is made up of 16 amino acids. The V gene's germline CDR1 is SEHNR and CDR2 FQNEAQ (reference sequence). V lost 6 bases and J lost 0, with 17 bases in between. CDR3 residues: CASSPRPQGVNTEAFF. The CDR3 region has the DNA TGTGCCAGCAGTCCCCGCCCCCAAGGGGTGAACACTGAAGCTTTCTTT.

This clone turned up a few times. This CDR3 reads CSARTGLEQYF. The CDR3 nucleotides read TGCAGCGCCCGGACAGGGTTGGAGCAGTACTTC. J is TRBJ2-7 and V is TRBV29-1; 8 bases are a match to TRBD1. V was pared by 7 bases and J by 7 bases, with 6 bases of the junction left unmatched. Looked up from germline, CDR1 is SQVTM and CDR2 is ANQGSEA. This CDR3 has 11 residues.

The V and J genes are TRBV5-6 and TRBJ1-5; D gene ambiguous. The CDR3 runs to 12 residues. Germline assignment: CDR1 SGHDT and CDR2 YYEEEE. V lost 2 bases and J lost 7, with 7 bases in between. The DNA of the CDR3 is TGTGCCAGCAGCTTTGGGAGACAGCCCCAGCATTTT. Its translation: CASSFGRQPQHF.

J is TRBJ1-2 and V is TRBV2; D not resolved. The germline gives CDR1 SNHLY, CDR2 FYNNEI. The CDR3 contains 12 residues. Between the trimmed V and J ends, which lost 9 bases and 4 bases, there was a span of 12 bases. CDR3 in DNA: TGTGCCAGTCCCGCAGGTTCCTATGGCTACACCTTC. Its protein product is CASPAGSYGYTF.

A single count supports this clone. The J gene is TRBJ2-1, the V gene TRBV7-8; 8 bases are shared with TRBD2. This CDR3 spans 16 amino acids. V shed 7 bases, J shed 2 bases, and the junction held 10 bases outside the gene matches. Germline V lookup: CDR1 SGHVS, CDR2 FQNEAQ. The CDR3 sequence is CASTAARGGPYNEQFF. The DNA for the CDR3 is TGTGCCAGCACCGCCGCCCGGGGGGGCCCCTACAATGAGCAGTTCTTC.

This chain uses TRBV5-4 with TRBJ1-2, with 8 bases that match TRBD1. Germline values: CDR1 SGHNT, CDR2 YYREEE (reference sequence). J lost 4 bases, V lost 4 bases, and 6 bases had no gene match. CDR3 size: 14 residues. The CDR3 loop is CASSADRVGYGYTF. CDR3 nucleotide sequence: TGTGCCAGCAGCGCGGACAGGGTCGGCTATGGCTACACCTTC.